The present T cell receptor beta chain was sequenced within a study of shared clonotypes between healthy human individuals. Study overall: Each donor had three CD4 naive, three CD4 memory, two CD8 naive and one CD8 memory plate.

Whole-study findings and limits: Large sequencing depth failed to make sorted-subset sequencing complete, rarefaction showed.

V shed 4 bases and J 6 bases; nucleotides not matched to a gene: 9. The CDR3 has 16 amino acids. Germline CDR1 and CDR2: SGHRS and YFSETQ. At deep level, the assay was performed. The protocol was immunoSEQ multiplex PCR, while the TCRdb copy is restricted to in-frame clones and leaves out a portion. Among over 1.4 million clones, around 95% were seen once, and the ten largest hold roughly 1.1%. Concerning this clone: No antigen is known for it.

The chain links TRBV5-1 to TRBJ2-2; 10 bases are shared with TRBD1. Sequencing input: naive CD4+ T cells sorted from blood. Described subset: CD45RA+ positively selected. This sequence was found in a man under 40 in good health. This CDR3 reads CASSPVGDRGAGELFF. For the CDR3, the DNA is TGCGCCAGCAGCCCTGTCGGGGACAGGGGAGCCGGGGAGCTGTTTTTT.